These 15 T cell receptor beta chains came from one sample sequenced in a study of beta chain features in type 1 diabetes. The investigators reverse transcribed all of the isolated RNA, so they sequenced expressed TCRB transcripts. Assay: immunoSEQ multiplex PCR; the TCRdb copy retains only in-frame clones and omits some. The table has 600,000 to 750,000 clones, around 12% seen once; the top ten hold around 0.12%. Study observations and caveats: Researchers report that Type 1 diabetes patients had moderately but significantly shorter TCRB CDR3s across all four CD4+ subsets.

These receptors have no identified antigens. The sample consisted of naive CD4+ T cells from blood. These receptors were collected from a man aged 25-45 years with type 1 diabetes.

The chain combines TRBV7-2 with TRBJ2-1, with 8 bases lining up with TRBD1. The CDR3 loop spans 16 amino acids. Trimming removed 4 bases from V and 12 bases from J; junction bases left unmatched: 17. Germline lookup yields CDR1 SGHTA and CDR2 FQGNSA. CDR3 DNA: TGTGCCAGCAGCTCGCCGGACAGGGTTCCCAGTATAGGGCAGTTCTTC. Translated: CASSSPDRVPSIGQFF.

The V and J genes are TRBV19 and TRBJ1-5; possibly TRBD1 for D (6 bases). Between the trimmed V and J ends, which lost 5 bases and 11 bases, there was a span of 13 bases. This CDR3 has 12 amino acids. CDR1 is LNHDA, CDR2 SQIVND, per germline (reference sequence). CDR3 DNA: TGTGCCAGTAGTTCGGACAGCTACACCCAGCATTTT. It is translated as CASSSDSYTQHF.

This sequence joins TRBV9 and TRBJ1-4; D gene unclear. Trimming stripped 7 bases from V and 0 bases from J, with 13 bases between. The CDR3 totals 15 residues. CDR1 and CDR2 from the germline V gene are SGDLS and YYNGEE. The CDR3 nucleotides are TGTGCCAGCGCCACCGCCCCCTCAACTAATGAAAAACTGTTTTTT. Translating it yields CASATAPSTNEKLFF.

This chain links TRBV29-1 with TRBJ1-5, with D hard to call. The germline V and J ends were trimmed by 5 bases and 4 bases, with 12 bases remaining between them. The CDR3 extends over 13 amino acids. Germline CDR1 is SQVTM and CDR2 is ANQGSEA. The CDR3 reads CSVSNGPNQPQHF. The DNA for the CDR3 is TGCAGCGTTTCTAATGGTCCGAATCAGCCCCAGCATTTT.

The V and J genes are TRBV14 and TRBJ1-6, with D uncertain. Trimming removed 4 bases from V and 7 bases from J, with 8 bases in between. The germline V gene encodes CDR1 SGHDN and CDR2 FVKESK. This CDR3 comprises 13 residues. The CDR3 is CASSLTNNSPLHF. The CDR3 DNA follows: TGTGCCAGCAGCCTGACTAACAATTCACCCCTCCACTTT.

This clone occurred a few times. This chain joins TRBV7-2 and TRBJ1-2; 9 bases align to TRBD1. The V segment lost 5 bases and the J segment 0 bases; nucleotides outside the gene matches: 13. Germline CDR1 and CDR2: SGHTA and FQGNSA. This CDR3 contains 18 residues. The CDR3 spells CASSPHRTGALTNYGYTF. As DNA, the CDR3 is TGTGCCAGCAGCCCCCACAGGACAGGGGCCCTTACTAACTATGGCTACACCTTC.

V usage is TRBV4-3 and J usage is TRBJ1-6; TRBD1 matches 10 bases. V shed 6 bases and J 7 bases; nucleotides not matched to a gene: 6. From germline, CDR1 is LGHNA and CDR2 YSLEER. This CDR3 contains 15 residues. The CDR3 DNA reads as TGCGCCAGCAGTCCCGGGACAGGGGCGAATTCACCCCTCCACTTT. This gives the protein CASSPGTGANSPLHF.

The chain has TRBV29-1 and TRBJ2-1, with D possibly TRBD1 on 6 matching bases. This CDR3 has 14 residues. V shed 6 bases and J shed 7 bases, with 19 bases lying between them. Per germline, CDR1 SQVTM and CDR2 ANQGSEA. The CDR3 loop is CSVRDQGIGNEQFF. The CDR3 DNA is TGCAGCGTCCGAGACCAGGGGATTGGGAATGAGCAGTTCTTC.

As to this clone: At one end the junction does not follow the germline gene, possibly because of a read error. Additional DNA sequences in this sample encode the identical CDR3. The genes are TRBV2 and TRBJ2-5; D uncertain. Germline loops: CDR1 SNHLY, CDR2 FYNNEI. The CDR3 totals 10 residues. The CDR3 DNA reads as TGTGCCAGCAGCGAAGAGACCCAGTACTTC. It yields the protein CASSEETQYF.

The CDR3 DNA follows: TGTGCCAGCAGTCAATTAGACAGAACCGGCTACACCTTC. Protein product: CASSQLDRTGYTF. The genes are TRBV6-5 and TRBJ1-2; TRBD1 might be the D (5 bases). This CDR3 comprises 13 residues. V dropped 5 bases and J dropped 8 bases, with 15 bases sitting between them. Per the germline V gene, CDR1 is MNHEY and CDR2 is SVGAGI.

This chain links TRBV7-8 with TRBJ2-1; 8 bases line up with TRBD1. Germline V gene lookup returns CDR1 SGHVS and CDR2 FQNEAQ. V was clipped by 5 bases and J by 8 bases; unmatched bases: 5. The CDR3 runs 13 residues. CDR3 DNA: TGTGCCAGCAGCCTCACAGGGGGGCATGAGCAGTTCTTC. Amino acid sequence: CASSLTGGHEQFF.

This clone was observed a handful of times. The chain employs TRBV25-1 and TRBJ2-1, with 8 bases aligning to TRBD2. Per germline, CDR1 MGHDK and CDR2 SYGVNS. The V and J ends lost 3 bases and 4 bases, in that order; junction bases with no gene match: 8. The CDR3 consists of 16 residues. CDR3 sequence reads: CASSDQRGPVYNEQFF. The CDR3 DNA follows: TGTGCCAGCAGTGACCAGCGGGGGCCCGTATACAATGAGCAGTTCTTC.

The chain links TRBV9 to TRBJ2-2; the match to TRBD2 covers 8 bases. The V segment lost 0 bases and the J segment 3 bases; nucleotides outside the gene matches: 1. Germline V gene sequence: CDR1 SGDLS, CDR2 YYNGEE. This CDR3 has 15 residues. CDR3 region: CASSVAGGHTGELFF. CDR3 DNA sequence: TGTGCCAGCAGCGTAGCGGGGGGGCACACCGGGGAGCTGTTTTTT. Drawing the rest from reference TRBV9 and TRBJ2-2, the complete variable domain is DSGVTQTPKHLITATGQRVTLRCSPRSGDLSVYWYQQSLDQGLQFLIQYYNGEERAKGNILERFSAQQFPDLHSELNLSSLELGDSALYFCASSVAGGHTGELFFGEGSRLTVL.

The J gene is TRBJ1-2, the V gene TRBV28; possibly TRBD1 for D (5 bases). This CDR3 is 16 amino acids long. Trimming took off 5 bases at V and 0 bases at J, with 16 bases between the two ends. The germline CDR1 and CDR2 sequences are MDHEN and SYDVKM. In DNA form, the CDR3 reads TGTGCCAGCAGTGCCCCGCCAGGGAGCACTAACTATGGCTACACCTTC. Encoded protein: CASSAPPGSTNYGYTF.

This clone was found a few times. This sample also contains other DNA sequences that code for the same CDR3. The J gene is TRBJ2-5, the V gene TRBV7-2, with D unclear. CDR1 and CDR2 from the germline V gene are SGHTA and FQGNSA. This CDR3 comprises 12 residues. V was pared by 3 bases and J by 1 base, with 3 bases between. The CDR3 region is CASSFGQETQYF. Written as DNA, the CDR3 is TGTGCCAGCAGCTTTGGCCAAGAGACCCAGTACTTC.